These T cell receptor beta chains were read from a single sample in a study of beta chain features in type 1 diabetes. The table came from immunoSEQ multiplex PCR; TCRdb's copy has only in-frame clones and leaves some out. This sample has under 200,000 clones, with 8% to 8.5% found just once. The sample consisted of central memory CD4+ T cells from blood. These receptors all come from a woman younger than 30 with type 1 diabetes. Each CDR3 is given with its conserved first and last residue. The order of the fields is D gene, V gene, J gene, clone size, CDR3 DNA, CDR3 protein. The D gene is left open where the match is weak. Expanded clones get a size class; other rows say once, few or many, or leave the size out.

-,TRBV7-3,TRBJ2-5,few,TGTGCCAGCAGCTCGCCCGGGGAGGAGACCCAGTACTTC,CASSSPGEETQYF
-,TRBV5-1,TRBJ2-7,few,TGCGCCAGCGGGGGCGTAGCCCGAGGCGACGAGCAGTACTTC,CASGGVARGDEQYF
-,TRBV12-5,TRBJ2-5,-,TGTGCTAGTGGTATGGGACTGTTCCAAGAGACCCAGTACTTC,CASGMGLFQETQYF
-,TRBV5-4,TRBJ1-4,-,TGTGCCAGCAGCTTAACAGGTGATGAAAAACTGTTTTTT,CASSLTGDEKLFF
TRBD2,TRBV27,TRBJ2-4,few,TGTGCCAGCAGTTCTCTAGCGGGAGGGACCTTAGCCAAAAACATTCAGTACTTC,CASSSLAGGTLAKNIQYF
TRBD2,TRBV2,TRBJ2-1,few,TGTGCCAGCAGTCCCGGACTAGCGGGAGGTGAGCAGTTCTTC,CASSPGLAGGEQFF
-,TRBV10-3,TRBJ1-2,few,TGTGCCATCAGTGAGTCGATTGATCTGGGCGGCTACACCTTC,CAISESIDLGGYTF
-,TRBV4-3,TRBJ1-2,-,TGCGCCAGCAGCCAACAATCGACAGCTAACTATGGCTACACCTTC,CASSQQSTANYGYTF
-,TRBV4-3,TRBJ1-6,once,TGCGCCAGCAGCCAAGAGGGTAGGGGTTCACCCCTCCACTTT,CASSQEGRGSPLHF
-,TRBV15,TRBJ2-7,few,TGTGCCACCAGCAGAGAGGCAGGGCCCTACGAGCAGTACTTC,CATSREAGPYEQYF
TRBD1,TRBV5-1,TRBJ2-5,-,TGCGCCAGCAGCTTGGGGGGACAGGGTGAGACCCAGTACTTC,CASSLGGQGETQYF
-,TRBV5-1,TRBJ2-5,few,TGCGCCAGCAGCTTCGAGGGCACGGAGACCCAGTACTTC,CASSFEGTETQYF
-,TRBV14,TRBJ2-4,few,TGTGCCAGCAGCCAAGATTGGTCGGGATATAAAAACATTCAGTACTTC,CASSQDWSGYKNIQYF
-,TRBV18,TRBJ2-3,few,TGTGCCAGCTCACCCTGGGGGCGCACAGATACGCAGTATTTT,CASSPWGRTDTQYF
TRBD1,TRBV7-9,TRBJ1-6,few,TGTGCCAGCAGCTTCGGACAGGGGGGCAATTCACCCCTCCACTTT,CASSFGQGGNSPLHF
-,TRBV25-1,TRBJ1-2,-,TGTGCCAGCAGTGAGACCAACAGGTCCCCCAACTATGGCTACACCTTC,CASSETNRSPNYGYTF
TRBD1,TRBV7-9,TRBJ1-6,few,TGTGCCAGCAGCCCGGTGGGACAGGGAAATTCACCCCTCCACTTT,CASSPVGQGNSPLHF
-,TRBV2,TRBJ2-1,few,TGTGCCAGCAAACACGACAGGAGCTCCTACAATGAGCAGTTCTTC,CASKHDRSSYNEQFF
-,TRBV7-3,TRBJ1-1,once,TGTGCCAGCAGCTTGGAGGAGTTAGGTAGCACTGAAGCTTTCTTT,CASSLEELGSTEAFF
-,TRBV4-1,TRBJ1-2,-,TGCGCCAGCACGGACACCGACTATGGCTACACCTTC,CASTDTDYGYTF
-,TRBV2,TRBJ2-5,few,TGTGCCAGCAGCCTGCGACAGCTACAAGAGACCCAGTACTTC,CASSLRQLQETQYF
TRBD2,TRBV7-2,TRBJ2-3,-,TGTGCCAGCAGCTTACTAGCGGGTGAAGATACGCAGTATTTT,CASSLLAGEDTQYF
TRBD1,TRBV7-9,TRBJ1-2,-,TGTGCCAGCAGCTCCGGACAGGGGAACTATGGCTACACCTTC,CASSSGQGNYGYTF
-,TRBV2,TRBJ2-5,-,TGTGCCGGAGGGGAGGAGACCCAGTACTTC,CAGGEETQYF
-,TRBV5-4,TRBJ1-5,-,TGTGCCAGCAGCTTGACGGGGGGGATTGGAGGCAATCAGCCCCAGCATTTT,CASSLTGGIGGNQPQHF
TRBD2,TRBV19,TRBJ2-3,few,TGTGCCAGTAGCGGTAGCGGGAGGCGGAGAGATACGCAGTATTTT,CASSGSGRRRDTQYF
-,TRBV7-2,TRBJ2-1,few,TGTGCCAGCAGCTGGTTCGCGGAAGGGGGCTACAATGAGCAGTTCTTC,CASSWFAEGGYNEQFF
-,TRBV5-4,TRBJ1-2,few,TGTGCCTATACCCACACCAACTATGGCTACACCTTC,CAYTHTNYGYTF